The 27 T cell receptor beta chains below were found in one sample sequenced in a study of identical twins. Each CDR3 protein gets one entry after TCRdb re-called the 5' RACE reads with MiXCR. Here the sample spans 130,000 to 150,000 distinct CDR3 sequences, roughly 3.5% being singletons. Material for sequencing was memory T cells sorted from blood. The origin of the receptors is a man aged 18 to 29 in good health.

The rearrangement links TRBV28 to TRBJ2-7; 7 bases align to TRBD1. Germline V CDR1 and CDR2: MDHEN, SYDVKM. The CDR3 extends over 14 amino acids. After removal of 7 bases from V and 3 bases from J, the junction contained 9 bases not matched to a gene. This CDR3 is CASNERDRFYEQYF. The DNA for the CDR3 is TGTGCCAGCAACGAGAGGGACAGATTCTACGAGCAGTACTTC. Using reference TRBV28 and TRBJ2-7 for the parts outside the CDR3, the full variable domain is DVKVTQSSRYLVKRTGEKVFLECVQDMDHENMFWYRQDPGLGLRLIYFSYDVKMKEKGDIPEGYSVSREKKERFSLILESASTNQTSMYLCASNERDRFYEQYFGPGTRLTVT.

The genes are TRBV4-2 and TRBJ2-3; TRBD2 matches 8 bases. The V and J ends lost 1 base and 2 bases, in that order; junction bases with no gene match: 5. The germline V gene encodes CDR1 LGHNA and CDR2 YNFKEQ. This CDR3 has 16 amino acids. The CDR3 is CASSQGTGGDTDTQYF. For the CDR3, the DNA is TGTGCCAGCAGCCAAGGGACGGGAGGGGACACAGATACGCAGTATTTT.

This clonotype was seen repeatedly, ten times or more. The chain carries TRBV20-1 and TRBJ2-7; the D is unclear. CDR3 length: 13 residues. With 3 bases removed from V and 1 base from J, the gap between germline ends came to 10 bases. Germline loops: CDR1 DFQATT, CDR2 SNEGSKA (reference sequence). The CDR3 DNA is TGCAGTGCTAGGCCTCCAGTATCCTACGAGCAGTACTTC. This translates into CSARPPVSYEQYF.

Remarks on this clonotype: Since a much larger clone is just one base distant, this may be a read error. The V and J genes are TRBV24-1 and TRBJ2-2, with no clear D. Germline CDR1 is KGHDR and CDR2 is SFDVKD. The CDR3 totals 13 residues. V lost 5 bases, J lost 8 bases, and 11 bases lay in between. The CDR3, as DNA: TGTGCCACCAGTGGTCTCGACTGGGGGGAGCTGTTTTTT. Amino acids: CATSGLDWGELFF.

This clonotype was counted ten times or more. The rearrangement uses TRBV14 and TRBJ2-1; D remains ambiguous. Germline lookup yields CDR1 SGHDN and CDR2 FVKESK. With 1 base removed from V and 9 bases from J, the gap between germline ends came to 13 bases. This CDR3 has 14 residues. CDR3 bases: TGTGCCAGCAGCCAAGGGGTAAAGGGCAGTGAGCAGTTCTTC. Encoded protein: CASSQGVKGSEQFF.

There are many counts of this clonotype. The chain couples TRBV27 to TRBJ2-3; D is unclear. The CDR3 covers 13 residues. V lost 4 bases to trimming and J lost 1 base, with 6 bases between them. The germline V gene encodes CDR1 MNHEY and CDR2 SMNVEV (reference sequence). The CDR3 nucleotides read TGTGCCAGCAGTTCCGCGGGCACAGATACGCAGTATTTT. Amino acids: CASSSAGTDTQYF.

This clonotype showed up just a few times. The CDR3 reads CASSPTGGTEAFF. As DNA, the CDR3 is TGTGCCAGCTCACCAACAGGGGGCACTGAAGCTTTCTTT. The rearrangement joins TRBV18 to TRBJ1-1; 8 bases match TRBD1. The V gene end was trimmed by 2 bases and the J gene end by 4 bases; junction bases not matched to a gene: 0. Germline values: CDR1 KGHSH, CDR2 LQKENI. The CDR3 runs to 13 residues.

This clonotype was detected ten times or more. This chain joins TRBV6-1 and TRBJ2-7, with 7 bases that match TRBD2. V trimming: 7 bases; J trimming: 5 bases; junction bases outside the gene matches: 11. The germline V gene has CDR1 MNHNS and CDR2 SASEGT. This CDR3 spans 14 amino acids. The DNA for the CDR3 is TGTGCCAGCACCTTCTCTGAGACTAGCAACGAGCAGTACTTC. Protein: CASTFSETSNEQYF.

This clonotype was found many times. The chain links TRBV9 to TRBJ2-3; 15 bases line up with TRBD2. The germline CDR1 and CDR2 sequences are SGDLS and YYNGEE. This CDR3 has 16 residues. The ends lost 3 bases at V and 2 bases at J; junction bases unmatched: 1. CDR3 coding DNA: TGTGCCAGCAGCGGGACTAGCGGGAGGGCCACAGATACGCAGTATTTT. Protein: CASSGTSGRATDTQYF.

Ten or more counts support this clonotype. The J gene is TRBJ2-7, the V gene TRBV28, with 8 bases aligning to TRBD2. Germline CDR1 and CDR2: MDHEN and SYDVKM. This CDR3 is 13 amino acids long. Trimming removed 2 bases from V and 6 bases from J; junction bases left unmatched: 3. The CDR3 region is CASSLAGGTEQYF. In DNA form, the CDR3 reads TGTGCCAGCAGTTTAGCGGGAGGCACCGAGCAGTACTTC.

This clonotype was found many times. This CDR3 is CSAHRQDHSTDTQYF. The CDR3 nucleotides are TGCAGCGCGCACCGACAGGATCATAGCACAGATACGCAGTATTTT. The V and J genes are TRBV29-1 and TRBJ2-3; weak D call: TRBD1 (6 bases). The CDR3 is 15 residues long. The V gene's germline CDR1 is SQVTM and CDR2 ANQGSEA. Trimming took 7 bases from V and 0 from J, leaving 17 bases between them.

Many counts were recorded for this clonotype. The chain combines TRBV5-1 with TRBJ2-3; no clear D gene. The CDR3 spans 17 residues. The germline gives CDR1 SGHRS, CDR2 YFSETQ. Between the trimmed V and J ends, which lost 3 bases and 4 bases, there was a span of 21 bases. The CDR3: CASSYSKVGFYADTQYF. For the CDR3, the DNA is TGCGCCAGCAGCTATTCGAAGGTTGGGTTTTATGCAGATACGCAGTATTTT. The variable domain in full, completed from reference TRBV5-1 and TRBJ2-3, reads KAGVTQTPRYLIKTRGQQVTLSCSPISGHRSVSWYQQTPGQGLQFLFEYFSETQRNKGNFPGRFSGRQFSNSRSEMNVSTLELGDSALYLCASSYSKVGFYADTQYFGPGTRLTVL.

In its sample, this clonotype was seen many times. The gene calls are TRBV24-1 and TRBJ2-1; 9 bases fit TRBD2. The CDR3 is made up of 15 amino acids. The ends lost 5 bases at V and 5 bases at J; junction bases unmatched: 6. Germline V gene data show CDR1 as KGHDR and CDR2 as SFDVKD. The CDR3, as DNA: TGTGCCACCAGTGCCGGCGGGAGGGTCAACAATGAGCAGTTCTTC. Encoded protein: CATSAGGRVNNEQFF.

The V call is TRBV6-1, the J call TRBJ2-4, with D maybe TRBD1 (6 bases). V lost 8 bases and J 0 bases, leaving 20 bases between the germline ends. Germline V CDR1 and CDR2: MNHNS, SASEGT. The CDR3 extends over 17 amino acids. This CDR3 reads CASPPHRVAIAKNIQYF. CDR3 in DNA: TGTGCCAGCCCTCCTCACAGGGTTGCTATAGCCAAAAACATTCAGTACTTC.

This clonotype showed up many times. V usage is TRBV3-1 and J usage is TRBJ2-7; D remains ambiguous. Germline V gives CDR1 LGHDT, CDR2 YNNKEL (reference sequence). V lost 4 bases and J lost 7, with 17 bases in between. The CDR3 totals 14 residues. DNA of the CDR3: TGTGCCAGCAGCCGATCAGGACGCTCCCGTGAGCAGTACTTC. Its translation: CASSRSGRSREQYF.

This clonotype was recorded at least ten times. The V and J genes are TRBV12-3 or TRBV12-4 and TRBJ2-1, with 8 bases lining up with TRBD2. The CDR3 is 14 residues long. V lost 7 bases, J lost 6 bases, and 8 bases stayed unmatched. CDR3 protein: CASTMRGDRNEQFF. As DNA, the CDR3 is TGTGCCAGCACCATGCGGGGGGACCGCAATGAGCAGTTCTTC.

This clonotype was seen a few times. The chain links TRBV6-2 or TRBV6-3 to TRBJ2-1, with D hard to call. Trimming took 2 bases from V and 9 from J, leaving 11 bases between them. Germline V gene sequence: CDR1 MNHEY, CDR2 SVGEGT. The CDR3 contains 13 residues. The CDR3 is CASSYEGRFEQFF. In DNA, the CDR3 is TGTGCCAGCAGTTACGAAGGCCGTTTTGAGCAGTTCTTC.

This clonotype was found many times. The chain employs TRBV12-3 or TRBV12-4 and TRBJ1-2; 11 positions match TRBD1. With V trimmed by 5 bases and J by 8 bases, 16 bases remained unmatched. This CDR3 spans 17 amino acids. CDR3 DNA: TGTGCCAGCAGTCCGTGGGGACAGGGGGGCGCCGGAGGCGGCTACACCTTC. Translation gives CASSPWGQGGAGGGYTF.

CDR3 sequence reads: CASSLGGGYEQYV. Here the CDR3 DNA reads TGTGCCAGCAGCTTAGGTGGCGGTTACGAGCAGTACGTC. The chain recombines TRBV11-2 with TRBJ2-7; no reliable D call. V lost 1 base, J lost 4 bases, and 8 bases lay in between. Germline V gives CDR1 SGHAT, CDR2 FQNNGV. CDR3 length: 13 residues.

This clonotype showed up many times. This chain connects TRBV2 to TRBJ2-5; weak D call: TRBD1 (7 bases). CDR3 length: 12 residues. Trimming left V 8 bases short and J 3 bases short, with 10 bases between. From germline, CDR1 is SNHLY and CDR2 FYNNEI. The CDR3 DNA is TGTGCCAGCGCGGGACAGAAAGAGACCCAGTACTTC. The encoded protein is CASAGQKETQYF.

This clonotype was seen ten or more times. V usage is TRBV5-1 and J usage is TRBJ2-3, with a weak D call TRBD1 (5 bases). The CDR3 sequence is 14 residues long. Trimming shortened V by 4 bases and J by 2 bases, and 11 bases separated the two germline ends. Looked up from germline, CDR1 is SGHRS and CDR2 is YFSETQ. CDR3 protein: CASSPDSLTDTQYF. In DNA, the CDR3 is TGCGCCAGCAGCCCAGACAGCCTCACAGATACGCAGTATTTT.

In its sample, this clonotype was seen many times. The chain combines TRBV6-1 with TRBJ2-2; D is ambiguous. The CDR3 spans 14 residues. Germline lookup yields CDR1 MNHNS and CDR2 SASEGT. V was trimmed by 6 bases and J by 7 bases, leaving 15 bases between them. CDR3 loop: CASSGSGLGGELFF. CDR3 coding DNA: TGTGCCAGCAGCGGTTCTGGGCTAGGCGGGGAGCTGTTTTTT.

This clonotype has a count of ten or more. The chain combines TRBV12-3 or TRBV12-4 with TRBJ1-3; D is possibly TRBD1 (5 bases). The V and J ends lost 6 bases and 0 bases respectively, with 12 bases between them. This CDR3 region has 15 residues. The CDR3 DNA sequence: TGTGCCAGCAGCCTAGGACATGGCTCTGGAAACACCATATATTTT. Translated: CASSLGHGSGNTIYF.

The table lists this clonotype with many counts. The chain couples TRBV7-2 to TRBJ2-5; possible D gene TRBD2, 5 bases. Trimming removed 5 bases at V and 6 bases at J, with 16 bases between. The CDR3 runs to 14 residues. In germline, CDR1 is SGHTA, CDR2 FQGNSA. The CDR3 nucleotides are TGTGCCAGCAGCCTTCGACCGACCGGGAAGACCCAGTACTTC. As protein: CASSLRPTGKTQYF.

In its sample, this clonotype was seen many times. CDR3 protein: CASSETPPFSGDSSTDTQYF. Here the CDR3 DNA reads TGTGCCAGCAGTGAAACGCCCCCCTTTAGCGGAGATTCTAGCACAGATACGCAGTATTTT. The chain carries TRBV2 and TRBJ2-3, with D maybe TRBD2 (6 bases). CDR1 SNHLY and CDR2 FYNNEI come from the germline V gene. With 2 bases removed from V and 0 bases from J, the gap between germline ends came to 24 bases. This CDR3 has 20 residues.

This clonotype was detected ten times or more. The J gene is TRBJ1-2, the V gene TRBV7-2; D not certain. The V end was cut by 4 bases, the J end by 4 bases, with 10 bases between. The CDR3 sequence is 13 residues long. CDR1 and CDR2 from the germline V gene are SGHTA and FQGNSA. The CDR3 spells CASSSDPGYGYTF. The CDR3 DNA reads as TGTGCCAGCAGCTCAGACCCAGGCTATGGCTACACCTTC.

This clonotype was observed many times. The chain joins TRBV6-1 to TRBJ1-1; 8 nucleotides match TRBD1. After removal of 6 bases from V and 5 bases from J, the junction contained 8 bases not matched to a gene. The CDR3 is 14 amino acids. Per germline, CDR1 MNHNS and CDR2 SASEGT. CDR3 bases: TGTGCCAGCAGGTTGACAGGGGAGGGAACTGAAGCTTTCTTT. It is translated as CASRLTGEGTEAFF.